This TCR beta chain was captured in a study of regulatory T cells in long-lasting Graves disease. Relying on iRepertoire HTBI primers and Arm-PCR of CDR3 regions, the team built TCR beta libraries. Via MiXCR, TCRdb re-called the multiplex PCR reads, giving one row per CDR3 protein. The sample holds under 500,000 distinct CDR3 sequences, roughly 15% seen once. The germline V gene encodes CDR1 LGHDT and CDR2 YNNKEL (reference sequence). The CDR3 sequence is 14 residues long. V lost 0 bases to trimming and J lost 2 bases, with 5 bases between them. Time point in this sample: newly diagnosed GD, antithyroid drugs for less than 3 months. Scientists built the TCR library using RNA that was extracted from PBMCs. This clonotype was counted ten times or more. These data also featured in a second study, about T cells in Graves' hyperthyroidism and ophthalmopathy. As that report states: Lactation, pregnancy, other autoimmune disease or uncontrolled infection excluded patients.

The sequenced sample was peripheral blood mononuclear cells (PBMCs), obtained at new diagnosis, from a patient treated with antithyroid drugs. The TCR comes from a woman aged 25 to 45 with Graves disease. This chain uses TRBV3-1 with TRBJ2-1, with D uncertain. The CDR3 region is CASSQEPTYNEQFF. The DNA for the CDR3 is TGTGCCAGCAGCCAAGAGCCTACCTACAATGAGCAGTTCTTC.